This entry lists 25 T cell receptor beta chains sequenced from one sample in a study of shared clonotypes between healthy human individuals. Only in-frame clones appear in the TCRdb table, and some are missing; sequencing was by immunoSEQ multiplex PCR. Among approximately 1.5 million clones listed, 98% were seen once. Sequenced: naive CD4+ T cells sorted from blood. Subset denoted: CD45RA+ positively selected. All receptors come from a man aged 25-45 years in good health.

V usage is TRBV27 and J usage is TRBJ2-1; 8 nucleotides match TRBD2. The CDR3 contains 16 residues. The V gene end was trimmed by 4 bases and the J gene end by 10 bases; junction bases not matched to a gene: 15. Germline CDR1 reads MNHEY; CDR2 reads SMNVEV (reference sequence). The chain's CDR3 is CASSSLVGRGKGEQFF. The CDR3 DNA reads as TGTGCCAGCAGTTCCTTAGTCGGGAGGGGGAAGGGGGAGCAGTTCTTC.

The rearrangement joins TRBV4-2 to TRBJ1-1; D gene uncertain. Germline V gene data show CDR1 as LGHNA and CDR2 as YNFKEQ. The CDR3 has 13 amino acids. Trimming removed 1 base at V and 6 bases at J, with 9 bases between. CDR3 DNA: TGTGCCAGCAGCCAAGCGGGGAATGCTGAAGCTTTCTTT. Protein product: CASSQAGNAEAFF.

This clone was counted once. The chain is built from TRBV14 and TRBJ2-7; D call uncertain. Per germline, CDR1 SGHDN and CDR2 FVKESK. The CDR3 contains 15 residues. With 0 bases removed from V and 2 bases from J, the gap between germline ends came to 11 bases. CDR3 region: CASSQESRTAYEQYF. CDR3 nucleotides: TGTGCCAGCAGCCAAGAATCCCGAACCGCCTACGAGCAGTACTTC.

The rearrangement links TRBV7-6 to TRBJ1-4; D remains ambiguous. The CDR3 is 18 amino acids. The V gene lost 1 base and the J gene lost 7 bases, with 22 bases spanning the gap. CDR1 and CDR2 (germline): SGHVS, FNYEAQ. The CDR3 coding sequence is TGTGCCAGCAGCTTAGTACTCCGGGAATCGGTAAAAACTGAAAAACTGTTTTTT. As protein: CASSLVLRESVKTEKLFF.

The rearrangement joins TRBV7-6 to TRBJ2-1; 10 positions match TRBD2. The V and J ends lost 5 bases and 5 bases, in that order; junction bases with no gene match: 6. The CDR3 spans 15 residues. Germline loops: CDR1 SGHVS, CDR2 FNYEAQ. CDR3 nucleotide sequence: TGTGCCAGCAGCCCTACTAGCGGGAAGAACAATGAGCAGTTCTTC. This codes for CASSPTSGKNNEQFF.

In DNA form, the CDR3 reads TGCGCCAGCAGCCAAGACCGTATCGAGCAGTACTTC. This gives the protein CASSQDRIEQYF. The chain uses TRBV4-1 and TRBJ2-7; no clear D. The CDR3 runs 12 residues. V lost 0 bases and J lost 6, with 6 bases in between. Per the germline V gene, CDR1 is MGHRA and CDR2 is YSYEKL.

A single count supports this clone. The V gene is TRBV7-2, the J gene TRBJ2-1, with 7 bases lining up with TRBD2. Germline V gene lookup returns CDR1 SGHTA and CDR2 FQGNSA. J lost 9 bases, V lost 4 bases, and 15 bases had no gene match. The CDR3 spans 16 residues. CDR3 protein: CASSSLGASGLGEQFF. The CDR3 DNA sequence: TGTGCCAGCAGCTCCCTCGGGGCTAGCGGCCTTGGTGAGCAGTTCTTC.

V gene TRBV28 combines with J gene TRBJ2-3; TRBD2 agrees at 8 bases. The CDR3 extends over 15 amino acids. Germline trimming cut 6 bases from V and 1 base from J; bases unmatched to any gene: 6. The germline V gene has CDR1 MDHEN and CDR2 SYDVKM. CDR3 sequence reads: CASSPAGVGTDTQYF. CDR3 in DNA: TGTGCCAGCAGCCCAGCGGGAGTCGGCACAGATACGCAGTATTTT.

The CDR3, as DNA: TGTGCCAGTAGTAACCTACCAGGACAGGGAAATCAGCCCCAGCATTTT. Protein: CASSNLPGQGNQPQHF. The rearrangement uses TRBV19 and TRBJ1-5; TRBD1 aligns across 8 bases. The CDR3 totals 16 residues. The V gene's germline CDR1 is LNHDA and CDR2 SQIVND (reference sequence). After removal of 4 bases from V and 4 bases from J, the junction contained 9 bases not matched to a gene.

The chain combines TRBV19 with TRBJ2-7, with D unresolved. The CDR3 totals 13 residues. The V gene's germline CDR1 is LNHDA and CDR2 SQIVND (reference sequence). Trimming removed 2 bases at V and 0 bases at J, with 5 bases between. The CDR3: CASSIPASYEQYF. The CDR3 DNA reads TGTGCCAGTAGTATACCGGCCTCCTACGAGCAGTACTTC.

The gene calls are TRBV6-5 and TRBJ1-5; 10 bases map to TRBD1. The CDR3 runs 15 residues. Germline V lookup: CDR1 MNHEY, CDR2 SVGAGI. The V and J ends lost 4 bases and 8 bases, in that order; junction bases with no gene match: 8. Here the CDR3 reads CASSSGQGEFEPQHF. As DNA, the CDR3 is TGTGCCAGCAGTTCCGGACAGGGGGAGTTTGAGCCCCAGCATTTT.

The chain combines TRBV6-1 with TRBJ2-7; D is undetermined. Germline V gene sequence: CDR1 MNHNS, CDR2 SASEGT. Trimming shortened V by 8 bases and J by 0 bases, and 11 bases separated the two germline ends. The CDR3 is 13 amino acids. The CDR3 loop is CASLLALSYEQYF. The CDR3 nucleotides are TGTGCCAGCCTCCTGGCCCTCTCCTACGAGCAGTACTTC.

The chain employs TRBV30 and TRBJ2-5; 7 positions agree with TRBD1. The junction had 11 bases not matched to a gene; V was cut back by 2 bases and J by 5 bases. The CDR3 extends over 15 amino acids. Per the germline V gene, CDR1 is GTSNPN and CDR2 is SVGIG (reference sequence). The CDR3 loop reads CAWSLYRGGGETQYF. The CDR3, as DNA: TGTGCCTGGAGTCTTTACAGGGGCGGCGGGGAGACCCAGTACTTC. Full variable domain (missing parts from reference TRBV30 and TRBJ2-5): SQTIHQWPATLVQPVGSPLSLECTVEGTSNPNLYWYRQAAGRGLQLLFYSVGIGQISSEVPQNLSASRPQDRQFILSSKKLLLSDSGFYLCAWSLYRGGGETQYFGPGTRLLVL.

This clone was recorded once. The rearrangement joins TRBV14 to TRBJ2-7; 7 bases agree with TRBD1. Per the germline V gene, CDR1 is SGHDN and CDR2 is FVKESK. There are 12 residues in the CDR3. The trim removed 4 bases at V and 6 bases at J, leaving 3 bases unmatched. CDR3 in amino acids: CASSPTGFEQYF. Written as DNA, the CDR3 is TGTGCCAGCAGCCCGACAGGGTTCGAGCAGTACTTC.

This clone was detected once. This chain links TRBV6-1 with TRBJ2-1; 9 positions match TRBD2. Trimming at V came to 8 bases and at J to 2 bases, leaving 1 base not matched to a gene. This CDR3 contains 13 residues. Germline loops: CDR1 MNHNS, CDR2 SASEGT. The CDR3 nucleotides read TGTGCCAGCGTAGCGGGAGCCTACAATGAGCAGTTCTTC. Protein sequence: CASVAGAYNEQFF.

This sequence joins TRBV2 and TRBJ2-7, with TRBD1 identical over 8 bases. Per the germline V gene, CDR1 is SNHLY and CDR2 is FYNNEI. This CDR3 region has 13 residues. The J segment lost 5 bases and the V segment lost 8 bases, leaving 8 bases of the junction unmatched. CDR3 region: CASPKDRADEQYF. CDR3 sequence (DNA): TGTGCCAGCCCTAAGGACAGGGCTGACGAGCAGTACTTC.

The chain links TRBV9 to TRBJ1-4; no reliable D call. CDR3 length: 15 residues. Germline lookup yields CDR1 SGDLS and CDR2 YYNGEE. V was shortened by 0 bases and J by 4 bases, with 10 bases between the two germline ends. Written as DNA, the CDR3 is TGTGCCAGCAGCGTAGGTGGCTCCCGTAATGAAAAACTGTTTTTT. Protein product: CASSVGGSRNEKLFF.

The chain is built from TRBV18 and TRBJ2-7; D might be TRBD1 (6 bases). CDR1 and CDR2 from the germline V gene are KGHSH and LQKENI. V lost 6 bases and J lost 3, with 12 bases in between. This CDR3 comprises 13 residues. CDR3 protein: CASSRDMSYEQYF. CDR3 in DNA: TGTGCCAGCTCCCGGGACATGAGCTACGAGCAGTACTTC.

This chain joins TRBV7-9 and TRBJ2-4; tentative D call: TRBD2 (6 bases). V was trimmed by 5 bases and J by 6 bases, leaving 20 bases between them. The CDR3 length is 16 residues. Germline CDR1 SEHNR, CDR2 FQNEAQ (reference sequence). In nucleotides, the CDR3 is TGTGCCAGCAGCCTAGGGGAGGTCGAAGGAAGAAACATTCAGTACTTC. Its translation is CASSLGEVEGRNIQYF.

The CDR3 is CASSAGTEAFF. For the CDR3, the DNA is TGTGCCAGTAGTGCCGGCACTGAAGCTTTCTTT. V is TRBV19 and J is TRBJ1-1; D ambiguous. Germline CDR1 and CDR2: LNHDA and SQIVND (reference sequence). V dropped 5 bases and J dropped 4 bases, with 5 bases sitting between them. This CDR3 region has 11 residues.

This sequence joins TRBV5-4 and TRBJ2-1; D unresolved. The germline V gene encodes CDR1 SGHNT and CDR2 YYREEE (reference sequence). With 4 bases removed from V and 0 bases from J, the gap between germline ends came to 11 bases. The CDR3 runs 15 residues. The DNA for the CDR3 is TGTGCCAGCAGCCGCAGCTTGAGCTCCTACAATGAGCAGTTCTTC. It yields the protein CASSRSLSSYNEQFF.

This chain connects TRBV5-4 to TRBJ2-3; D gene ambiguous. Looked up from germline, CDR1 is SGHNT and CDR2 is YYREEE (reference sequence). V dropped 0 bases and J dropped 2 bases, with 7 bases sitting between them. The CDR3 is 14 residues long. As DNA, the CDR3 is TGTGCCAGCAGCTTGGTCCGGGCCACAGATACGCAGTATTTT. It codes for CASSLVRATDTQYF.

The chain is built from TRBV9 and TRBJ2-5; perhaps TRBD2 as D (5 bases). The CDR3 consists of 17 residues. Trimming pared 0 bases from V and 2 bases from J, leaving 17 bases between. From germline, CDR1 is SGDLS and CDR2 YYNGEE. The chain's CDR3 is CASSVGPPRRLQETQYF. The CDR3 DNA sequence: TGTGCCAGCAGCGTAGGGCCCCCTCGCAGACTACAAGAGACCCAGTACTTC.

The rearrangement joins TRBV9 to TRBJ2-7, with 8 bases fitting TRBD1. The germline gives CDR1 SGDLS, CDR2 YYNGEE. V lost 3 bases and J lost 5; bases outside the gene matches: 10. The CDR3 consists of 15 residues. Here the CDR3 reads CASSAAPDRDHEQYF. The CDR3 nucleotides read TGTGCCAGCAGCGCCGCCCCGGACAGGGACCACGAGCAGTACTTC.

This chain uses TRBV18 with TRBJ2-5, with 9 bases lining up with TRBD2. Trimming took 6 bases from V and 4 from J; bases not matched to a gene: 6. Germline CDR1 reads KGHSH; CDR2 reads LQKENI. The CDR3 has 14 amino acids. The CDR3 region is CASSPLAGTETQYF. Here the CDR3 DNA reads TGTGCCAGCTCGCCTCTAGCGGGAACAGAGACCCAGTACTTC.